This passage covers 13 T cell receptor beta chains from one sample sequenced in a study of human T cells and chemical hapten exposure. TCRdb recomputed calls from the RACE reads with MiXCR, one row per CDR3 protein. The data contain some 98,000 distinct CDR3 sequences, 11% of them singletons. Time point defined: pre-sensitization, week 0. The treatment here: therapeutic diphenylcyclopropenone sensitization with weekly scalp DPC. Sample: whole blood, taken in connection with sensitization to the hapten diphenylcyclopropenone (DPC). These TCRs come from a woman between 55 and 75 years old with alopecia areata. Some clones in this sample may be carry-over from other donors' samples.

This chain links TRBV12-3 or TRBV12-4 with TRBJ2-5, with a tentative D call TRBD1 (7 bases). The CDR3 is 17 residues long. Trimming stripped 4 bases from V and 2 bases from J, with 20 bases between. The CDR3 nucleotides read TGTGCCAGCAGTTCATTTCGGACAGGAGGGGGACAAGAGACCCAGTACTTC. It is translated as CASSSFRTGGGQETQYF.

This clonotype was seen at least ten times. V usage is TRBV2 and J usage is TRBJ1-2; 7 bases are a match to TRBD1. Germline CDR1 is SNHLY and CDR2 is FYNNEI. V was pared by 5 bases and J by 6 bases, with 15 bases of the junction left unmatched. The CDR3 has 16 amino acids. CDR3 amino acids: CASSNPTHRGNNGYTF. The CDR3 DNA reads TGTGCCAGCAGTAACCCTACCCACAGGGGAAATAATGGCTACACCTTC.

Comments on this clonotype: Since a much larger clone is just one base distant, this may be a read error. The chain recombines TRBV13 with TRBJ2-1; perhaps TRBD2 as D (6 bases). CDR1 and CDR2 (germline): PRHDT, FYEKMQ (reference sequence). The CDR3 runs 13 residues. V lost 5 bases to trimming and J lost 6 bases, with 11 bases between them. As DNA, the CDR3 is TGTGCCAGCAGCGGGGGGACCTTCAATGAGCAGTTCTTC. Amino acid sequence: CASSGGTFNEQFF.

The chain uses TRBV4-1 and TRBJ1-3, with a tentative D call TRBD1 (5 bases). Per the germline V gene, CDR1 is MGHRA and CDR2 is YSYEKL. V was pared by 0 bases and J by 4 bases, with 10 bases between. The CDR3 has 15 amino acids. The CDR3 reads CASSQEGTPGNTIYF. The CDR3 DNA is TGCGCCAGCAGCCAAGAGGGGACGCCGGGAAACACCATATATTTT.

The sample holds many counts of this clonotype. The gene calls are TRBV18 and TRBJ1-1; 10 bases are shared with TRBD1. CDR3 length: 15 residues. V was pared by 3 bases and J by 6 bases, with 7 bases of the junction left unmatched. Germline lookup yields CDR1 KGHSH and CDR2 LQKENI. The CDR3 reads CASSPRDRGFAEAFF. As DNA, the CDR3 is TGTGCCAGCTCACCGAGGGACAGGGGATTTGCTGAAGCTTTCTTT.

V usage is TRBV29-1 and J usage is TRBJ2-7, with D perhaps being TRBD1 or TRBD2 (5 bases each). Germline-derived CDR1 and CDR2 are SQVTM and ANQGSEA. This CDR3 comprises 14 residues. Trimming took off 0 bases at V and 2 bases at J, with 11 bases between the two ends. Here the CDR3 DNA reads TGCAGCGTTGAAGATGAGGGGAGCCCCTACGAGCAGTACTTC. Its protein product is CSVEDEGSPYEQYF.

V gene TRBV4-1 combines with J gene TRBJ1-1; the D is unclear. Trimming took off 4 bases at V and 0 bases at J, with 12 bases between the two ends. This CDR3 region has 15 residues. Per the germline V gene, CDR1 is MGHRA and CDR2 is YSYEKL. This chain's CDR3 is CASSRPNNMNTEAFF. The CDR3 nucleotides read TGCGCCAGCAGCCGACCGAACAACATGAACACTGAAGCTTTCTTT.

This clonotype was counted ten times or more. V and J are TRBV5-1 and TRBJ2-1, with D perhaps TRBD1 (6 bases). Germline V gene sequence: CDR1 SGHRS, CDR2 YFSETQ. CDR3 length equals 15 residues. Trimming pared 1 base from V and 2 bases from J, leaving 10 bases between. The CDR3 loop reads CASSLQGYTYNEQFF. In DNA form, the CDR3 reads TGCGCCAGCAGCTTGCAGGGGTATACCTACAATGAGCAGTTCTTC.

The J gene is TRBJ1-5, the V gene TRBV7-9, with no clear D. V gave up 1 base and J gave up 3 bases, with 10 bases separating them. This CDR3 contains 15 residues. The germline CDR1 and CDR2 sequences are SEHNR and FQNEAQ (reference sequence). The CDR3 DNA is TGTGCCAGCAGCTTAGTACGCGGGGACAATCAGCCCCAGCATTTT. Translated, it gives CASSLVRGDNQPQHF.

The chain uses TRBV4-2 and TRBJ2-1; D ambiguous. Deletions cut 0 bases from V and 0 bases from J, with 9 bases between. The CDR3 contains 16 residues. The germline V gene encodes CDR1 LGHNA and CDR2 YNFKEQ. CDR3 DNA sequence: TGTGCCAGCAGCCAAGATCAGCACACCTCCTACAATGAGCAGTTCTTC. It encodes CASSQDQHTSYNEQFF.

The sample holds many counts of this clonotype. The gene calls are TRBV19 and TRBJ2-2, with a weak D call TRBD2 (6 bases). The V and J ends lost 2 bases and 3 bases respectively, with 13 bases between them. CDR1 and CDR2 from the germline V gene are LNHDA and SQIVND (reference sequence). CDR3 length equals 16 residues. CDR3 nucleotides: TGTGCCAGTAGTATATGGAGGGGCAGGGACACCGGGGAGCTGTTTTTT. Translating gives CASSIWRGRDTGELFF.

The sample holds many counts of this clonotype. The rearrangement uses TRBV18 and TRBJ1-1, with 7 bases lining up with TRBD1. This CDR3 region has 12 residues. The germline V gene encodes CDR1 KGHSH and CDR2 LQKENI. The V segment lost 4 bases and the J segment 7 bases; nucleotides outside the gene matches: 3. This chain's CDR3 is CASSRDRHEAFF. In DNA, the CDR3 is TGTGCCAGCTCACGGGACAGACATGAAGCTTTCTTT.

At least ten counts were recorded for this clonotype. This chain joins TRBV7-3 and TRBJ2-2; 7 bases align to TRBD1. The V gene end was trimmed by 2 bases and the J gene end by 6 bases; junction bases not matched to a gene: 3. This CDR3 comprises 14 residues. Germline V gene sequence: CDR1 SGHTA, CDR2 FQGTGA. CDR3 DNA sequence: TGTGCCAGCAGCTTATACAGGGGACCCGGGGAGCTGTTTTTT. Its translation: CASSLYRGPGELFF.